This T cell receptor (beta chain) comes out of a study of memory CD4+ T cells and cytomegalovirus serostatus (dated by TCRdb to the late 2010s). For the study in its entirety: A total of roughly 33 healthy Belgian adults, of whom 9 were CMV seropositive and roughly 24 were CMV seronegative, were included in the cohort. CD4+ memory TCRbeta repertoires of a Belgian cohort with known cytomegalovirus serostatus were sequenced in order to replicate a published TCR-based CMV serostatus classifier. What the work shows at the level of the full study, not this receptor alone: Among the roughly 160 previously reported CMV-associated TCRbeta sequences, approximately 70 showed up in the CD4+ memory repertoires, with each one found in between one and five individuals. CMV serostatus prediction reached a median bootstrapped AUC of 0.95 with the original framework and roughly 0.9 with a US-trained random forest. The original-framework classifier achieved a median bootstrapped AUC of almost 0.97 with a 95% CI of 0.76-1.00 on the Belgian cohort. The results were read as suggesting that the CMV-associated TCR signature is, for the most part, present in the CD4+ memory repertoire. Only CD4+CD45RO+ memory cells were sequenced, in contrast to the original study, which included naive and memory CD4+ and CD8+ populations.

Single viable CD3+CD4+CD8-CD45RO+ cells were sorted as memory CD4+ T cells on a FACSAria II. To determine CMV serostatus, a Roche Elecsys assay was used that detects serum IgG against CMV pp150, pp28, p38 and p52. Once the samples were thawed, total CD4+ T cells were enriched through positive selection using CD4 magnetic microbeads. The samples came from a different study that was designed specifically to examine the CD4+ T cell memory repertoire. Peripheral blood mononuclear cells were isolated and cryopreserved according to standard operating procedures, and serum was stored at -80 degrees C. The staining used CD3-PerCP (BW264/56), CD4-APC (RPA-T4), CD45RO-PE (UCHT1) and CD8-Pacific Orange (3B5) antibodies, and Sytox blue was used to exclude non-viable cells. The Quick-DNA Microprep Kit was used to extract genomic DNA from the sorted cells. TCRbeta DNA was amplified with the immunoSEQ hsTCRbeta kit following the manufacturer's protocol. An Illumina MiSeq instrument was used to sequence the TCRbeta libraries. The source study handled its data this way. After out-of-frame sequences were removed, under 2.5 million distinct TCRbeta sequences remained, averaging around 67,000 per individual. Each individual was scored using the number of around 150 previously reported CMV-associated TCRbeta sequences that the individual carried and the total number of productive distinct TCRbeta sequences. A beta-binomial model was reimplemented in Python, and scikit-learn random forests with default parameters were trained on data from the US cohort. Classifier performance on the Belgian cohort was summarized as median AUC with percentile confidence intervals calculated over 10,000 bootstrap iterations. The immuneACCESS repertoire file appears here via TCRdb, limited to in-frame rearrangements. These files lack a portion of the clones; in checked studies, under half of the deficit traces to unresolved V genes, and the cause of the others is not known. D and trimming were read from the DNA, whereas the V and J calls and clone size are those reported in that table. The sample table records some 39,000 clones; about 85% of these occur just once. Of the sample, approximately 0.8% falls within the top ten clones.

A word on this clone: Its antigen is not yet known. Base quality data are lacking; no much larger clone is found one base away.

The germline V gene sets CDR1 to SGHTA and CDR2 to FQGNSA. From its cysteine to its phenylalanine, the CDR3 spans 18 amino acids. Only CDR3 DNA remains: 54 bases, in frame from the first base. V lost 0 bases and J lost 4 bases, and the count of bases not matched to a germline gene is 11. This TCR derives from an adult in good health and CMV-seronegative. Recombination joined TRBV7-2 with TRBJ2-3; 9 middle bases align to TRBD2. Sequenced material: memory CD4+ T cells from blood. The DNA reads TGTGCCAGCAGCTTAGCTGTTGCGGGGGGGCCCCGCGCAGATACGCAGTATTTT. The translation is CASSLAVAGGPRADTQYF.